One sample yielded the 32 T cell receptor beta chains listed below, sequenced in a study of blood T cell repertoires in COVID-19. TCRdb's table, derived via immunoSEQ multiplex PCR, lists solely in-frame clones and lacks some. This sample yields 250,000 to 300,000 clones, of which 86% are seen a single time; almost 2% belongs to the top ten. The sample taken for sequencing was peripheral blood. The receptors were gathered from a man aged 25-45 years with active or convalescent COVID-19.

CDR3 region: CSVQAGGNEQFF. CDR3 nucleotide sequence: TGCAGCGTCCAAGCGGGGGGCAATGAGCAGTTCTTC. The chain uses TRBV29-1 and TRBJ2-1; TRBD2 aligns across 9 bases. CDR3 size: 12 residues. Trimming took 6 bases from V and 6 from J; bases not matched to a gene: 3. Per the germline V gene, CDR1 is SQVTM and CDR2 is ANQGSEA.

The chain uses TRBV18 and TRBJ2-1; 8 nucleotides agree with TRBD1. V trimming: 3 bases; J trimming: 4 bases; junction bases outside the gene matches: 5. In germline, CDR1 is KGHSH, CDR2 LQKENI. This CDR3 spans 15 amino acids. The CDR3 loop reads CASSPDRGGYNEQFF. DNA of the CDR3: TGTGCCAGCTCACCCGACAGGGGAGGTTACAATGAGCAGTTCTTC.

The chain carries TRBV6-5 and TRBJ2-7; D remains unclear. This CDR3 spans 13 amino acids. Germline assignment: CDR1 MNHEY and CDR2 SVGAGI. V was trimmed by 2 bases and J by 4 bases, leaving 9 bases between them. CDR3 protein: CASSYAAMYEQYF. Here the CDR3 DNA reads TGTGCCAGCAGTTACGCGGCAATGTACGAGCAGTACTTC.

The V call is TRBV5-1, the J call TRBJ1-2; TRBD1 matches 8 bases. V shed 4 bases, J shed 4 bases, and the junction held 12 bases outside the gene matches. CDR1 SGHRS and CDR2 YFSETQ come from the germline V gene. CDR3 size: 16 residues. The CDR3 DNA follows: TGCGCCAGCAGCCCACAACCGGACAGGGTTGCCTATGGCTACACCTTC. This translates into CASSPQPDRVAYGYTF. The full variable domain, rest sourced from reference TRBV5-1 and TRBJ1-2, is KAGVTQTPRYLIKTRGQQVTLSCSPISGHRSVSWYQQTPGQGLQFLFEYFSETQRNKGNFPGRFSGRQFSNSRSEMNVSTLELGDSALYLCASSPQPDRVAYGYTFGSGTRLTVV.

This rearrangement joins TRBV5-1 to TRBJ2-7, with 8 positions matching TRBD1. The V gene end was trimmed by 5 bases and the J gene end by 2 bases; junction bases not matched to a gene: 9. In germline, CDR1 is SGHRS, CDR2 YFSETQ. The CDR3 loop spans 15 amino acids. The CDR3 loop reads CASRPTYRGTYEQYF. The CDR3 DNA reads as TGCGCCAGCAGGCCTACCTACAGGGGGACCTACGAGCAGTACTTC.

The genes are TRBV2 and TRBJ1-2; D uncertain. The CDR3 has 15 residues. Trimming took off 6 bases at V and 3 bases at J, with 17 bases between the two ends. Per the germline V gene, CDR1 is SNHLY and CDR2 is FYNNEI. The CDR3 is CASSPGGQTHYGYTF. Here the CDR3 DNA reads TGTGCCAGCAGCCCCGGTGGGCAGACGCACTATGGCTACACCTTC.

The CDR3 sequence: CASSYPDREETQYF. In DNA, the CDR3 is TGTGCCAGCAGTTACCCAGACAGGGAAGAGACCCAGTACTTC. The rearrangement joins TRBV6-2 or TRBV6-3 to TRBJ2-5; TRBD1 agrees at 7 bases. The CDR3 has 14 amino acids. CDR1 is MNHEY, CDR2 SVGEGT, per germline. The V gene end was trimmed by 2 bases and the J gene end by 3 bases; junction bases not matched to a gene: 3.

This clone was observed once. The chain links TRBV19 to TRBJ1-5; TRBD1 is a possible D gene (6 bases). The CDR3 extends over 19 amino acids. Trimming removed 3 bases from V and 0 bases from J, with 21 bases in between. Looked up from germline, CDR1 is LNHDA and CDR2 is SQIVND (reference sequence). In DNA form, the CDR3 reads TGTGCCAGTAGTATCAACAGGGATAGACCGGGATATAGCAATCAGCCCCAGCATTTT. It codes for CASSINRDRPGYSNQPQHF.

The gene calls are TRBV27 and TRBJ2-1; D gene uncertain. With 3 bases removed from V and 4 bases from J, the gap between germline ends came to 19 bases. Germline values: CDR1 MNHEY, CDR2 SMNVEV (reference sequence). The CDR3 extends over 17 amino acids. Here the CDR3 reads CASSLVPPNEEYNEQFF. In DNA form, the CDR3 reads TGTGCCAGCAGTTTGGTCCCGCCCAATGAGGAGTACAATGAGCAGTTCTTC.

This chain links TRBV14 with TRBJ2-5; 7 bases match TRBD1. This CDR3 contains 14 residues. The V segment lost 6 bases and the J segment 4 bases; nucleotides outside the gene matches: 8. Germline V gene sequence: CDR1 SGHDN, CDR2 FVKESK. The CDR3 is CASSATGLGETQYF. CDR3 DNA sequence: TGTGCCAGCAGTGCGACAGGGCTTGGAGAGACCCAGTACTTC.

The CDR3 here is CASSEWGQGSVGAKNIQYF. CDR3 DNA sequence: TGTGCCAGCAGTGAATGGGGACAGGGGAGTGTGGGGGCCAAAAACATTCAGTACTTC. The chain combines TRBV2 with TRBJ2-4; 10 bases fit TRBD1. Germline values: CDR1 SNHLY, CDR2 FYNNEI. V was pared by 2 bases and J by 1 base, with 11 bases of the junction left unmatched. The CDR3 has 19 amino acids.

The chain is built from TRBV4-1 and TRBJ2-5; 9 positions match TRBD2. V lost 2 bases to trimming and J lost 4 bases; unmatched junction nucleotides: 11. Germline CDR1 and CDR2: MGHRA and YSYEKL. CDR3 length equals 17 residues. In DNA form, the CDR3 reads TGCGCCAGCAGCCAATTCTCGCGGGGGGGCTCATCAGAGACCCAGTACTTC. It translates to CASSQFSRGGSSETQYF.

The CDR3 protein is CASSLASGGATDTQYF. The CDR3 DNA reads TGCGCCAGCAGCTTAGCTAGCGGGGGGGCAACAGATACGCAGTATTTT. The chain has TRBV5-1 and TRBJ2-3, with 12 bases that match TRBD2. CDR3 length: 16 amino acids. Per the germline V gene, CDR1 is SGHRS and CDR2 is YFSETQ. Trimming removed 2 bases from V and 3 bases from J; junction bases left unmatched: 4.

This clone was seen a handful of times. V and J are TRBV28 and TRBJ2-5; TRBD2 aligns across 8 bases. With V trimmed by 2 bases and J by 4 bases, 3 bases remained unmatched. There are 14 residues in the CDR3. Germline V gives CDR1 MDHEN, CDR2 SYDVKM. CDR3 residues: CASSLSRGGETQYF. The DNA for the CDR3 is TGTGCCAGCAGTTTAAGTCGGGGGGGAGAGACCCAGTACTTC.

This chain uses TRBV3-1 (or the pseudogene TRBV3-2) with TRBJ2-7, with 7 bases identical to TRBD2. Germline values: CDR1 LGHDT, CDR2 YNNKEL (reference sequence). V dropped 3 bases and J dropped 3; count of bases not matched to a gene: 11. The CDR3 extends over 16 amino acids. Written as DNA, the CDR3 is TGTGCCAGCAGCCATTACAGCACCGGGACTAACTACGAGCAGTACTTC. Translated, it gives CASSHYSTGTNYEQYF.

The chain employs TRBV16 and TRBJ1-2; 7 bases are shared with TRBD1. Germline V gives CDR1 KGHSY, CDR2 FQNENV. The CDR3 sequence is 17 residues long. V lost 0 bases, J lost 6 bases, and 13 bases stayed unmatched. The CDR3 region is CASSQSRQGVGEDGYTF. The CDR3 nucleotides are TGTGCCAGCAGCCAATCGAGGCAGGGGGTCGGAGAGGATGGCTACACCTTC.

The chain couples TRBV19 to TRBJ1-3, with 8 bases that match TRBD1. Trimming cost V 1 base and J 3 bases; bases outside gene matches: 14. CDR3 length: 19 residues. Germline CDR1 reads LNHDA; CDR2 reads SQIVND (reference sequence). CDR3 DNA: TGTGCCAGTAGTATAGCCCGACTCGCCCCGGACAGGGTTGGAAACACCATATATTTT. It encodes CASSIARLAPDRVGNTIYF.

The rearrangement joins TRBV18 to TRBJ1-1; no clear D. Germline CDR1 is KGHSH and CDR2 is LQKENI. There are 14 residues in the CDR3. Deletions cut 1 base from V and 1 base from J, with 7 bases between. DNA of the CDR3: TGTGCCAGCTCACCACTACCCAGGAACACTGAAGCTTTCTTT. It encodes CASSPLPRNTEAFF.

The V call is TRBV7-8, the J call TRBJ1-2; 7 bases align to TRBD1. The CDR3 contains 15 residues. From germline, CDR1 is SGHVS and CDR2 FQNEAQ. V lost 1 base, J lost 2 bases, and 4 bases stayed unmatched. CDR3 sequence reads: CASSLVAGGNYGYTF. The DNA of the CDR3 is TGTGCCAGCAGCTTAGTGGCAGGGGGGAACTATGGCTACACCTTC.

CDR3 residues: CASSLIRIGGGQDEQYF. CDR3 nucleotide sequence: TGTGCCAGCAGTTTAATTAGGATCGGGGGGGGCCAGGACGAGCAGTACTTC. The rearrangement uses TRBV27 and TRBJ2-7, with TRBD2 identical over 8 bases. Losses at the gene ends were 2 bases for V and 5 bases for J; bases not matched to a gene: 14. CDR3 size: 17 residues. Germline lookup yields CDR1 MNHEY and CDR2 SMNVEV (reference sequence).

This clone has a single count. This CDR3 is CASTRGATDTQYF. For the CDR3, the DNA is TGTGCCAGCACTAGGGGTGCCACAGATACGCAGTATTTT. The chain links TRBV12-3 or TRBV12-4 to TRBJ2-3, with TRBD1 as a possible D gene (5 bases). The CDR3 totals 13 residues. V gave up 7 bases and J gave up 2 bases, with 10 bases separating them.

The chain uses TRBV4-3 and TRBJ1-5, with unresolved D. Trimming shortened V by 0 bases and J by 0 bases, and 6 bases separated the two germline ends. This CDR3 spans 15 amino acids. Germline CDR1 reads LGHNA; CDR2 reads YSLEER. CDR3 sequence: CASSQDGYSNQPQHF. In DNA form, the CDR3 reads TGCGCCAGCAGCCAAGACGGTTATAGCAATCAGCCCCAGCATTTT.

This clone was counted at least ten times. The CDR3 here is CASSQVKLSGRGFLQNKNIQYF. The CDR3, as DNA: TGTGCCAGCAGCCAAGTGAAGCTTTCTGGGCGGGGGTTCTTACAAAACAAAAACATTCAGTACTTC. This chain joins TRBV4-2 and TRBJ2-4; the match to TRBD2 covers 7 bases. Germline V gene lookup returns CDR1 LGHNA and CDR2 YNFKEQ. This CDR3 spans 22 amino acids. Losses at the gene ends were 1 base for V and 3 bases for J; bases not matched to a gene: 24.

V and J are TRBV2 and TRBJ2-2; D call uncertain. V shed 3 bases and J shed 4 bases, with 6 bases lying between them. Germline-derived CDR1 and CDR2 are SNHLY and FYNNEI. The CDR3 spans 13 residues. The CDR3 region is CASSDESTGELFF. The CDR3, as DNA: TGTGCCAGCAGTGACGAGAGCACCGGGGAGCTGTTTTTT.

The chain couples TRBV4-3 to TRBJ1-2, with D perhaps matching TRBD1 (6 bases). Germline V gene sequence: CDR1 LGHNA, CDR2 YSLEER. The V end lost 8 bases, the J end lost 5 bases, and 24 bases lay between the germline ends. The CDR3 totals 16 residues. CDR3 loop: CASRPTGTTLGYGYTF. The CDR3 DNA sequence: TGCGCCAGCCGACCTACCGGGACAACCCTGGGGTATGGCTACACCTTC.

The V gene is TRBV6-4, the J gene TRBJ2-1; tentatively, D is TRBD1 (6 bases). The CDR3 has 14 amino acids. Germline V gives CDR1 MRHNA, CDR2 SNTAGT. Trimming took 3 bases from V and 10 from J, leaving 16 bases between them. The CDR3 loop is CASSEQGFIGEQFF. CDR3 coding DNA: TGTGCCAGCAGTGAACAGGGTTTTATCGGGGAGCAGTTCTTC.

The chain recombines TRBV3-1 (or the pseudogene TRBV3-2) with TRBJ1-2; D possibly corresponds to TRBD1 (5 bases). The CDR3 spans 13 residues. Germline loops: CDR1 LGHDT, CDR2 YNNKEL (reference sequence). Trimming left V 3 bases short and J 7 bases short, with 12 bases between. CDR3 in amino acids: CASSQGQGGGYTF. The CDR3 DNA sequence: TGTGCCAGCAGCCAGGGGCAGGGAGGTGGCTACACCTTC.

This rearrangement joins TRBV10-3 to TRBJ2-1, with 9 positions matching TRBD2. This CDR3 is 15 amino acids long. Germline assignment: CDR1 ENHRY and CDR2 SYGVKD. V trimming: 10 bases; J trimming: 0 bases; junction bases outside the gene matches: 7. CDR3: CATLSGGYSYNEQFF. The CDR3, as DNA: TGTGCCACCCTAAGCGGGGGGTACTCCTACAATGAGCAGTTCTTC.

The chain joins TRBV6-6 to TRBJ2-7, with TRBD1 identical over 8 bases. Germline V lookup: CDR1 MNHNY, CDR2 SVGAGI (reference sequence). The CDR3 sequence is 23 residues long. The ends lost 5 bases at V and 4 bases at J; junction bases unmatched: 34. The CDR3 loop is CASSGSGTGERRNREMYGYEQYF. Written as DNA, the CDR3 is TGTGCCAGCAGTGGATCCGGGACAGGTGAAAGGAGGAACAGAGAAATGTACGGGTACGAGCAGTACTTC.

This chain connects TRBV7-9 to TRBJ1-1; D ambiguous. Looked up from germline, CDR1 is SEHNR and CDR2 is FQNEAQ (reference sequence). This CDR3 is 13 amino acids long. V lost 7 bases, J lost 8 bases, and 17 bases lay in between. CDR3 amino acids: CASKLKADAEAFF. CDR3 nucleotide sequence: TGTGCCAGCAAGTTAAAAGCGGACGCGGAAGCTTTCTTT.

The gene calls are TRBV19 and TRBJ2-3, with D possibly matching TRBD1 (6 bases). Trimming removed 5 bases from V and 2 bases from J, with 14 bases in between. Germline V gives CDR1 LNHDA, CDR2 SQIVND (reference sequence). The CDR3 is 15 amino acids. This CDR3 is CASSPWTEPTDTQYF. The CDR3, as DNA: TGTGCCAGTAGTCCCTGGACAGAACCCACAGATACGCAGTATTTT.

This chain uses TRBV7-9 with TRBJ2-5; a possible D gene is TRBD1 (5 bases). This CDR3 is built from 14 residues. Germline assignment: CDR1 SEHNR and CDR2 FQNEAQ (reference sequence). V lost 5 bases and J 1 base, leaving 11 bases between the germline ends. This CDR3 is CASSPDRAQETQYF. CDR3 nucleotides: TGTGCCAGCAGCCCAGACAGAGCCCAAGAGACCCAGTACTTC.